Each of the 22 T cell receptor beta chains below was sequenced from the same sample in a study of CD4 and CD8 cells across lung adenocarcinoma regions. From the PCR reads, TCRdb called clonotypes with MiXCR, one entry per CDR3 protein. The sample holds under 10,000 distinct CDR3 sequences, about 50% seen once. The sample was CD8+ T cells from the center of a lung tumor. The receptors stem from a male donor with lung adenocarcinoma. The CD4 and CD8 labels of this study may be unreliable.

This clonotype was found many times. V and J are TRBV27 and TRBJ1-1, with no clear D. CDR3 size: 13 residues. V was shortened by 6 bases and J by 8 bases, with 16 bases between the two germline ends. Germline CDR1 is MNHEY and CDR2 is SMNVEV (reference sequence). The CDR3 is CASRPYENLEAFF. The CDR3 nucleotides read TGTGCCAGCAGACCATACGAGAACTTAGAAGCTTTCTTT.

This clonotype was recorded many times. The chain has TRBV6-1 and TRBJ2-5, with 8 bases lining up with TRBD1. CDR3 size: 14 residues. With 6 bases clipped from V and 5 bases from J, the junction kept 8 bases outside the gene matches. Germline CDR1 MNHNS, CDR2 SASEGT. This chain's CDR3 is CASSLQGGGETQYF. In DNA form, the CDR3 reads TGTGCCAGCAGCCTACAGGGGGGCGGGGAGACCCAGTACTTC.

This CDR3 reads CASSATTF. The CDR3 region has the DNA TGTGCCAGCAGTGCCACGACTTTC. The rearrangement links TRBV6-4 to TRBJ2-6; D is uncertain. CDR1 is MRHNA and CDR2 is SNTAGT in the germline V gene. The ends were cut back, 4 bases at V and 18 bases at J, with 4 bases in the middle. The CDR3 has 8 residues.

This clonotype was observed a handful of times. This chain joins TRBV6-5 and TRBJ2-1; 12 nucleotides line up with TRBD2. Germline-derived CDR1 and CDR2 are MNHEY and SVGAGI. The CDR3 is 16 amino acids. Trimming at V came to 2 bases and at J to 13 bases, leaving 12 bases not matched to a gene. The chain's CDR3 is CASSYRTSGTPSTQFF. The CDR3 coding sequence is TGTGCCAGCAGTTACAGGACTAGCGGGACACCGTCTACTCAGTTCTTC.

The chain carries TRBV6-1 and TRBJ1-2; D is uncertain. Germline CDR1 is MNHNS and CDR2 is SASEGT. Trimming removed 1 base from V and 7 bases from J, with 13 bases in between. There are 14 residues in the CDR3. The CDR3 nucleotides read TGTGCCAGCAGTGAAGTGCCCGGGGAGGGTGGCTACACCTTC. The encoded protein is CASSEVPGEGGYTF.

The chain uses TRBV6-1 and TRBJ2-2, with D perhaps being TRBD1 or TRBD2 (6 bases each). CDR3 length: 15 residues. Germline values: CDR1 MNHNS, CDR2 SASEGT. V was clipped by 3 bases and J by 6 bases, with 14 bases between them. The CDR3 loop reads CASSDWPGEAGELFF. The DNA of the CDR3 is TGTGCCAGCAGTGACTGGCCAGGGGAGGCCGGGGAGCTGTTTTTT.

This clonotype appeared many times. This chain uses TRBV6-6 with TRBJ1-2, with no clear D. V was shortened by 0 bases and J by 8 bases, with 13 bases between the two germline ends. Germline V gene lookup returns CDR1 MNHNY and CDR2 SVGAGI (reference sequence). The CDR3 covers 14 residues. CDR3 bases: TGTGCCAGCAGTTACTCGAGAGAGGGTGTAGGCTACACCTTC. Protein product: CASSYSREGVGYTF.

The chain employs TRBV6-1 and TRBJ1-1; no firm D call. Trimming took 6 bases from V and 3 from J, leaving 11 bases between them. Germline V gene data show CDR1 as MNHNS and CDR2 as SASEGT. The CDR3 totals 13 residues. The CDR3 DNA reads as TGTGCCAGCAGACTAGGGAAGGACACTGAAGCTTTCTTT. Protein: CASRLGKDTEAFF.

This clonotype has only a few counts. This sequence joins TRBV6-1 and TRBJ2-1; the D is unclear. V lost 2 bases to trimming and J lost 8 bases, with 4 bases between them. There are 11 residues in the CDR3. CDR1 and CDR2 (germline): MNHNS, SASEGT. In DNA, the CDR3 is TGTGCCAGCAGTGAAAAGTATGAGCAGTTCTTC. Translating it yields CASSEKYEQFF.

This chain links TRBV7-3 with TRBJ2-5; TRBD1 agrees at 10 bases. The junction had 8 bases not matched to a gene; V was cut back by 6 bases and J by 10 bases. The germline CDR1 and CDR2 sequences are SGHTA and FQGTGA. This CDR3 contains 13 residues. CDR3 nucleotides: TGTGCCAGCAGTAGAACCGGGACAGGGGACCAGTACTTC. Translating it yields CASSRTGTGDQYF.

Many counts were recorded for this clonotype. The rearrangement links TRBV4-1 to TRBJ2-6, with D possibly being TRBD2 (6 bases). The CDR3 loop spans 15 amino acids. The germline CDR1 and CDR2 sequences are MGHRA and YSYEKL. Deletions cut 4 bases from V and 3 bases from J, with 10 bases between. The CDR3 sequence: CASSLGDFGANVLTF. CDR3 nucleotides: TGCGCCAGCAGCCTAGGGGACTTTGGGGCCAACGTCCTGACTTTC.

As regards this clonotype: A read error is possible here, since a much larger clone lies one base away. This chain joins TRBV4-1 and TRBJ2-1; 8 nucleotides match TRBD1. CDR1 and CDR2 (germline): MGHRA, YSYEKL. The ends lost 4 bases at V and 13 bases at J; junction bases unmatched: 21. The CDR3 is 17 amino acids. This CDR3 reads CASSPRAGQGAGETQFF. Here the CDR3 DNA reads TGCGCCAGCAGCCCGCGGGCAGGGCAGGGGGCTGGAGAGACCCAGTTCTTC.

J is TRBJ2-1 and V is TRBV3-1; 8 nucleotides line up with TRBD2. CDR3 length: 18 residues. J was trimmed by 1 base and V by 4 bases; bases with no gene match: 12. Germline V gene lookup returns CDR1 LGHDT and CDR2 YNNKEL (reference sequence). In nucleotides, the CDR3 is TGTGCCAGCAGCCCCGAACCGGGACTAGTGACGTCCTACAATGAGCAGTTCTTC. This codes for CASSPEPGLVTSYNEQFF.

The CDR3 nucleotides read TGTGCTAGCGGGAGGGTCAATGAGCAGTTCTTC. Protein sequence: CASGRVNEQFF. The chain combines TRBV12-5 with TRBJ2-1; 8 bases fit TRBD2. CDR1 and CDR2 (germline): LGHNT, FRNRAP. V shed 9 bases and J 6 bases; nucleotides not matched to a gene: 1. This CDR3 comprises 11 residues.

This clonotype was detected many times. This chain connects TRBV12-3 or TRBV12-4 to TRBJ1-1; 7 bases fit TRBD1. CDR3 length: 15 amino acids. With 4 bases clipped from V and 7 bases from J, the junction kept 12 bases outside the gene matches. The CDR3 region has the DNA TGTGCCAGCAGTTCGGCCGGGACAGCAGCGCTTGAAGCTTTCTTT. Residues: CASSSAGTAALEAFF.

This clonotype was detected many times. The J gene is TRBJ2-1, the V gene TRBV10-1, with 7 bases matching TRBD2. Judging by the DNA end, TRBJ2-7 fits better; the J call may be wrong. This CDR3 is 13 amino acids long. Germline V CDR1 and CDR2: WNHNN, SYGVQD (reference sequence). CDR3 protein: CASGRGLLLEQYF. The DNA of the CDR3 is TGCGCCAGCGGGAGGGGCTTGCTACTCGAGCAGTACTTC.

This clonotype is medium-sized in the sample. V gene TRBV6-1 combines with J gene TRBJ2-1; 8 bases map to TRBD2. From germline, CDR1 is MNHNS and CDR2 SASEGT. The CDR3 consists of 13 residues. The trim removed 7 bases at V and 9 bases at J, leaving 8 bases unmatched. The DNA for the CDR3 is TGTGCCAGCAACTATATGCGGGGGGTTGAGCAGTTCTTC. Protein product: CASNYMRGVEQFF.

This clonotype counts as medium-sized. The V gene is TRBV6-1, the J gene TRBJ2-1; 11 nucleotides align to TRBD2. Looked up from germline, CDR1 is MNHNS and CDR2 is SASEGT. CDR3 length equals 17 residues. V was clipped by 5 bases and J by 2 bases; unmatched bases: 8. CDR3 sequence: CASSPRGSGGAYNEQFF. In nucleotides, the CDR3 is TGTGCCAGCAGTCCCCGGGGTAGCGGGGGGGCCTACAATGAGCAGTTCTTC.

There are a few counts of this clonotype. This chain joins TRBV15 and TRBJ1-1; perhaps TRBD1 as D (5 bases). In germline, CDR1 is LNHNV, CDR2 YYDKDF (reference sequence). V was pared by 1 base and J by 5 bases, with 14 bases between. The CDR3 runs to 15 residues. The chain's CDR3 is CATSRVAGGGTEAFF. CDR3 DNA sequence: TGTGCCACCAGCAGAGTGGCTGGGGGAGGGACTGAAGCTTTCTTT. The full variable domain, rest sourced from reference TRBV15 and TRBJ1-1, is DAMVIQNPRYQVTQFGKPVTLSCSQTLNHNVMYWYQQKSSQAPKLLFHYYDKDFNNEADTPDNFQSRRPNTSFCFLDIRSPGLGDTAMYLCATSRVAGGGTEAFFGQGTRLTVV.

This clonotype occurred many times. DNA for the CDR3: TGTGCCAGCAGTTACCGTTCGTCGCGTTCCGGGGAGCTGTTTTTT. Protein product: CASSYRSSRSGELFF. The chain employs TRBV6-5 and TRBJ2-2, with D unclear. This CDR3 is 15 amino acids long. Germline values: CDR1 MNHEY, CDR2 SVGAGI. Deletions cut 2 bases from V and 6 bases from J, with 13 bases between.

The chain is built from TRBV5-1 and TRBJ1-1; a weak D match, TRBD1 (6 bases). V was cut by 4 bases and J by 7 bases, with 17 bases left in between. CDR1 is SGHRS, CDR2 YFSETQ, per germline. This CDR3 has 14 residues. The CDR3: CASSLTGGLDEAFF. CDR3 in DNA: TGCGCCAGCAGCCTGACAGGCGGATTGGATGAAGCTTTCTTT.

As for this clonotype: Compared with germline, one end of the junction differs, possibly owing to a read error. The chain has TRBV6-1 and TRBJ2-5, with 8 bases fitting TRBD1. The CDR3 spans 13 residues. From germline, CDR1 is MNHNS and CDR2 SASEGT. The DNA of the CDR3 is TGTGCCAGCAGGAAGGGACAGGCAGAGACCCAGTCTTTC. It encodes CASRKGQAETQSF.